The clone carrying this TCR beta chain was recorded many times. The antigen remains unidentified. These data originate in a study of T cells after yellow fever vaccination. Whole-study findings and limits: Researchers noted that a small share of clonotypes showed up in both CD4 and CD8 compartments. Most clones from primary vaccination resurfaced after the booster (around 97% CD4, approximately 88% CD8).

Trimming cost V 3 bases and J 11 bases, with 12 bases left between them. The CDR3 contains 12 residues. In TCRdb, the 5' RACE reads were re-called with MiXCR into one record per CDR3 protein. The sample records approximately 150,000 distinct CDR3 sequences, approximately 6.2% being singletons. Source: CD4+ T cells sorted from PBMCs, taken on the day of the first yellow fever vaccination. The chain employs TRBV12-3 or TRBV12-4 and TRBJ2-3, with D possibly being TRBD2 (6 bases). The TCR comes from a man between 18 and 29 years old who received the YFV17D yellow fever vaccine. The DNA of the CDR3 is TGTGCCAGCAGTTTGGCGGGGTATAAGCAGTATTTT. Its protein is CASSLAGYKQYF.